This TCR beta chain was captured by sequencing in a study of CD8 T cells in Susac syndrome. With random hexamers, roughly 0.45 to 1 ug RNA was reverse transcribed. TCRdb re-derived calls from the immunoSEQ multiplex PCR reads in MiXCR, one entry per CDR3 protein. The sample consists of 150,000 to 200,000 distinct CDR3 sequences, around 94% of them appearing once. Germline V CDR1 and CDR2: LGHDT, YNNKEL (reference sequence). With 5 bases clipped from V and 7 bases from J, the junction kept 6 bases outside the gene matches. The CDR3 covers 14 residues. The chain joins TRBV3-1 to TRBJ1-5; TRBD1 agrees at 9 bases. The sequencing input was CD4+ T cells from PBMCs. The clonotype comes from a human donor in good health. CDR3: CASSVRQGGQPQHF. Here the CDR3 DNA reads TGTGCCAGCAGCGTTAGACAGGGGGGACAGCCCCAGCATTTT. Variable domain in full (rest from reference TRBV3-1 and TRBJ1-5): DTAVSQTPKYLVTQMGNDKSIKCEQNLGHDTMYWYKQDSKKFLKIMFSYNNKELIINETVPNRFSPKSPDKAHLNLHINSLELGDSAVYFCASSVRQGGQPQHFGDGTRLSIL.